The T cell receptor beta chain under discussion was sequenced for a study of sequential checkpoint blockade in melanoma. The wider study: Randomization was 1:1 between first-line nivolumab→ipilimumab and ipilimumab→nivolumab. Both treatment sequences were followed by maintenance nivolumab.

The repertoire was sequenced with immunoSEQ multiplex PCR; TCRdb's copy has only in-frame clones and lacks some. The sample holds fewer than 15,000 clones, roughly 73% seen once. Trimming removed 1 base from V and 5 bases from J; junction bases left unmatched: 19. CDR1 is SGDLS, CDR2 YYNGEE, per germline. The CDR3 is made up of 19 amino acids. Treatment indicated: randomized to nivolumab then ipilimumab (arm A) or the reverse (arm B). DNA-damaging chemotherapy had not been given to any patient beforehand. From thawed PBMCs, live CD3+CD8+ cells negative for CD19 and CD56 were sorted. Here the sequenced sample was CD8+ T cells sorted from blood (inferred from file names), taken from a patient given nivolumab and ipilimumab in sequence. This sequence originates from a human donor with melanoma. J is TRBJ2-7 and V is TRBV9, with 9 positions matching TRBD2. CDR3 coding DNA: TGTGCCAGCAGCGTAAGCCCGATGGGCTCCGGGACTAGCAGCGACGAGCAGTACTTC. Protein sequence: CASSVSPMGSGTSSDEQYF.